This TCR beta chain derives from a study of early T cells in non-severe SARS-CoV-2 infection. About the research overall: Sequencing input comprised bulk RNA from unsorted whole blood; chain pairing was not available. General observations from the study: CD4 and private specificities were missed by VDJdb matching, which favored anti-spike CD8 responses.

There are 16 residues in the CDR3. With 1 base clipped from V and 5 bases from J, the junction kept 8 bases outside the gene matches. Germline V CDR1 and CDR2: SEHNR, FQNEAQ (reference sequence). Attachment of unique molecular identifiers was made to individual cDNA molecules. MiXCR, run by TCRdb on the 5' RACE reads, gives a single entry per CDR3 protein. Here the sample spans over 50,000 distinct CDR3 sequences, around an eighth being singletons. This clonotype turned up a few times. What it recognizes is unknown. The sequence came from an adult who was a healthcare worker with PCR-confirmed SARS-CoV-2 infection or an uninfected control (not recorded which). V usage is TRBV7-9 and J usage is TRBJ2-1; 7 bases are a match to TRBD2. Sequencing input: whole blood. The CDR3 protein is CASSLGWAGDHNEQFF. CDR3 nucleotides: TGTGCCAGCAGCTTAGGGTGGGCGGGAGACCACAATGAGCAGTTCTTC. Based on the CDR3 plus reference TRBV7-9 and TRBJ2-1, the full variable domain is DTGVSQNPRHKITKRGQNVTFRCDPISEHNRLYWYRQTLGQGPEFLTYFQNEAQLEKSRLLSDRFSAERPKGSFSTLEIQRTEQGDSAMYLCASSLGWAGDHNEQFFGPGTRLTVL.